The 32 T cell receptor beta chains in this list originate from one sample, sequenced in a study of molecular identifiers for immune sequencing clone quantification. TCRdb re-called the PCR reads with MiXCR, one entry per CDR3 protein. The sample holds about 510,000 distinct CDR3 sequences, around 23% seen once. Sequences were obtained from naive CD8+ T cells from blood, with Jurkat cell RNA spiked in. Subset reported: FACS-sorted CD8+CD4-CCR7+CD45RA+ naive T cells. The receptors here all came from a human donor in good health. Some libraries in this study had Jurkat cell RNA spiked in.

The chain couples TRBV12-3 or TRBV12-4 to TRBJ2-2; 11 bases align to TRBD2. This CDR3 has 17 amino acids. V dropped 2 bases and J dropped 1; count of bases not matched to a gene: 3. The CDR3 nucleotides are TGTGCCAGCAGTTTACCGGGACTAGCGGTGAACACCGGGGAGCTGTTTTTT. Translation: CASSLPGLAVNTGELFF.

This clonotype was observed a few times. The CDR3 DNA reads as TGTGCCAGTAGTATCGAAGACAGGGTCTACAATGAGCAGTTCTTC. It codes for CASSIEDRVYNEQFF. The chain has TRBV19 and TRBJ2-1, with TRBD1 identical over 7 bases. V lost 3 bases to trimming and J lost 3 bases; unmatched junction nucleotides: 5. In germline, CDR1 is LNHDA, CDR2 SQIVND (reference sequence). The CDR3 totals 15 residues.

This clonotype was recorded at least ten times. The rearrangement uses TRBV7-9 and TRBJ2-7; TRBD1 matches at 9 bases. V trimming: 6 bases; J trimming: 4 bases; junction bases outside the gene matches: 7. The CDR3 spans 14 residues. CDR1 is SEHNR and CDR2 is FQNEAQ in the germline V gene (reference sequence). Written as DNA, the CDR3 is TGTGCCAGCAGTCACTGGGACAGGGTGTACGAGCAGTACTTC. Protein: CASSHWDRVYEQYF.

This clonotype has at least ten counts. V gene TRBV4-2 combines with J gene TRBJ1-5; D not resolved. The V end lost 0 bases, the J end lost 12 bases, and 18 bases lay between the germline ends. Germline CDR1 LGHNA, CDR2 YNFKEQ. The CDR3 is made up of 15 amino acids. The CDR3, as DNA: TGTGCCAGCAGCCAAGATGAGTCGCTGCAAGGTTACCAGCATTTT. Translating gives CASSQDESLQGYQHF.

This clonotype was detected ten times or more. The V gene is TRBV5-1, the J gene TRBJ2-7; no firm D call. Per the germline V gene, CDR1 is SGHRS and CDR2 is YFSETQ. V lost 0 bases and J lost 1, with 11 bases in between. The CDR3 runs 15 residues. The CDR3 nucleotides are TGCGCCAGCAGCTTGGCCGTGCTCCAATCCTACGAGCAGTACTTC. It yields the protein CASSLAVLQSYEQYF.

There are a few counts of this clonotype. This rearrangement joins TRBV28 to TRBJ1-1; possibly TRBD1 for D (6 bases). The V end lost 2 bases, the J end lost 6 bases, and 13 bases lay between the germline ends. The CDR3 runs 14 residues. Germline V gene data show CDR1 as MDHEN and CDR2 as SYDVKM. The CDR3 DNA is TGTGCCAGCAGTTTACTTCAGGGGTCGGCTGAAGCTTTCTTT. It translates to CASSLLQGSAEAFF.

This clonotype appeared a few times. V usage is TRBV30 and J usage is TRBJ2-1; D is uncertain. Germline CDR1 is GTSNPN and CDR2 is SVGIG (reference sequence). Trimming removed 1 base from V and 10 bases from J, with 11 bases in between. The CDR3 is 12 residues long. The CDR3 is CAWSATGREQFF. DNA for the CDR3: TGTGCCTGGAGTGCCACGGGTCGCGAGCAGTTCTTC. Using reference TRBV30 and TRBJ2-1 for the parts outside the CDR3, the full variable domain is SQTIHQWPATLVQPVGSPLSLECTVEGTSNPNLYWYRQAAGRGLQLLFYSVGIGQISSEVPQNLSASRPQDRQFILSSKKLLLSDSGFYLCAWSATGREQFFGPGTRLTVL.

This chain uses TRBV9 with TRBJ2-7; perhaps TRBD2 as D (5 bases). The CDR3 consists of 13 residues. Germline CDR1 reads SGDLS; CDR2 reads YYNGEE. Trimming left V 3 bases short and J 0 bases short, with 7 bases between. In DNA form, the CDR3 reads TGTGCCAGCAGCGCGGACTCCTCCTACGAGCAGTACTTC. This sequence encodes CASSADSSYEQYF.

This clonotype was seen a few times. The V and J genes are TRBV4-3 and TRBJ1-1, with a weak D call TRBD1 (6 bases). The germline V gene encodes CDR1 LGHNA and CDR2 YSLEER. The V end lost 3 bases, the J end lost 7 bases, and 15 bases lay between the germline ends. CDR3 size: 14 residues. CDR3 DNA sequence: TGCGCCAGCAGCCAGGCACAGGGAATCATTGAAGCTTTCTTT. It translates to CASSQAQGIIEAFF.

This clonotype was observed many times. CDR3 DNA: TGTGCCAGCAGTCAACACGGGACAGGGAACTATGGCTACACCTTC. Translating gives CASSQHGTGNYGYTF. The rearrangement links TRBV12-3 or TRBV12-4 to TRBJ1-2; 9 nucleotides agree with TRBD1. V shed 5 bases and J 2 bases; nucleotides not matched to a gene: 6. This CDR3 region has 15 residues.

The sample holds many counts of this clonotype. V usage is TRBV7-9 and J usage is TRBJ2-5; no clear D. The CDR3 covers 14 residues. Germline V gene data show CDR1 as SEHNR and CDR2 as FQNEAQ (reference sequence). The V gene lost 2 bases and the J gene lost 1 base, with 8 bases spanning the gap. The DNA of the CDR3 is TGTGCCAGCAGCTTAATTCAGAGCCAAGAGACCCAGTACTTC. Its protein product is CASSLIQSQETQYF.

The CDR3 DNA follows: TGCGCCAGCAGCCAAGAAATGGAGAACGATGTGCAGTACTTC. Its translation is CASSQEMENDVQYF. V usage is TRBV4-3 and J usage is TRBJ2-7; the D is unclear. The CDR3 is 14 residues long. Germline lookup yields CDR1 LGHNA and CDR2 YSLEER. Trimming cost V 0 bases and J 9 bases, with 15 bases left between them.

The chain links TRBV27 to TRBJ2-2; D remains unclear. Germline-derived CDR1 and CDR2 are MNHEY and SMNVEV (reference sequence). Trimming removed 1 base at V and 0 bases at J, with 3 bases between. The CDR3 runs 14 residues. CDR3 protein: CASSLFANTGELFF. CDR3 bases: TGTGCCAGCAGTTTATTCGCGAACACCGGGGAGCTGTTTTTT.

As to this clonotype: The junction does not match germline at one end; this may be a read error. The rearrangement links TRBV7-2 to TRBJ2-5; perhaps TRBD2 as D (5 bases). The CDR3 loop spans 15 amino acids. In germline, CDR1 is SGHTA, CDR2 FQGNSA. The CDR3 region is CASSIDSSMWETPYF. CDR3 sequence (DNA): TGTGCCAGCAGCATAGACTCGTCTATGTGGGAGACCCCGTACTTC.

This clonotype was seen repeatedly, ten times or more. The chain joins TRBV14 to TRBJ2-4; the D call may be TRBD1 or TRBD2 (6 bases each). V shed 0 bases and J shed 0 bases, with 15 bases lying between them. CDR1 SGHDN and CDR2 FVKESK come from the germline V gene. This CDR3 is built from 18 residues. The CDR3 nucleotides are TGTGCCAGCAGCCAAGATCTCCCGGGGGCGCGAGCCAAAAACATTCAGTACTTC. It encodes CASSQDLPGARAKNIQYF.

Only a few counts were recorded for this clonotype. The chain uses TRBV19 and TRBJ2-1; possibly TRBD1 for D (5 bases). The CDR3 has 13 residues. V lost 5 bases and J lost 4, with 9 bases in between. Germline V lookup: CDR1 LNHDA, CDR2 SQIVND (reference sequence). The CDR3, as DNA: TGTGCCAGTAGTGCCACAGGTTACAATGAGCAGTTCTTC. Amino acid sequence: CASSATGYNEQFF.

This clonotype was observed a handful of times. The chain combines TRBV12-3 or TRBV12-4 with TRBJ2-7; 7 bases map to TRBD2. Losses at the gene ends were 6 bases for V and 5 bases for J; bases not matched to a gene: 10. The CDR3 totals 14 residues. The CDR3, as DNA: TGTGCCAGCAGCACAGGACTAGTCGAGGACGAGCAGTACTTC. This codes for CASSTGLVEDEQYF.

The table lists this clonotype with a few counts. The chain employs TRBV27 and TRBJ1-5, with 7 bases fitting TRBD1. The CDR3 has 14 residues. The V gene's germline CDR1 is MNHEY and CDR2 SMNVEV (reference sequence). J lost 5 bases, V lost 5 bases, and 6 bases had no gene match. The CDR3 coding sequence is TGTGCCAGCAGTCCGGACAGGAATTATCAGCCCCAGCATTTT. Its translation is CASSPDRNYQPQHF.

The chain combines TRBV27 with TRBJ2-1; 9 bases are a match to TRBD1. Germline V CDR1 and CDR2: MNHEY, SMNVEV (reference sequence). The CDR3 consists of 15 residues. V shed 3 bases, J shed 8 bases, and the junction held 8 bases outside the gene matches. The CDR3 coding sequence is TGTGCCAGCAGTTTGAGGGACAGGGTTCACGATGAGCAGTTCTTC. This sequence encodes CASSLRDRVHDEQFF.

This clonotype has at least ten counts. This chain links TRBV12-3 or TRBV12-4 with TRBJ2-3; TRBD1 matches 7 bases. Trimming removed 5 bases from V and 0 bases from J; junction bases left unmatched: 17. There are 19 residues in the CDR3. CDR3 sequence: CASSTRDSGSRLSTDTQYF. CDR3 bases: TGTGCCAGCAGTACCCGGGACAGCGGCTCACGCTTAAGCACAGATACGCAGTATTTT.

This chain connects TRBV3-1 to TRBJ2-7; D gene ambiguous. The germline V gene encodes CDR1 LGHDT and CDR2 YNNKEL (reference sequence). Trimming took 3 bases from V and 4 from J, leaving 7 bases between them. This CDR3 spans 12 amino acids. The CDR3 DNA reads as TGTGCCAGCAGCCACGATTTATACGAGCAGTACTTC. Its translation: CASSHDLYEQYF.

The gene calls are TRBV9 and TRBJ1-1, with 8 bases aligning to TRBD1. The J segment lost 2 bases and the V segment lost 0 bases, leaving 12 bases of the junction unmatched. Germline V CDR1 and CDR2: SGDLS, YYNGEE. The CDR3 sequence is 18 residues long. The CDR3 nucleotides are TGTGCCAGCAGCGTAGGCCCAGGGGGCGCCTCTGCTAACACTGAAGCTTTCTTT. Translating gives CASSVGPGGASANTEAFF.

In its sample, this clonotype was seen a few times. The J gene is TRBJ2-1, the V gene TRBV11-2; 9 bases fit TRBD1. There are 15 residues in the CDR3. V lost 2 bases, J lost 5 bases, and 4 bases stayed unmatched. CDR1 and CDR2 from the germline V gene are SGHAT and FQNNGV. The CDR3 spells CASSLLTGGNNEQFF. The CDR3 coding sequence is TGTGCCAGCAGCTTACTGACAGGGGGTAACAATGAGCAGTTCTTC.

About this clonotype itself: A much larger clone differs by one base, so this may be a read error. Given the absence of the conserved phenylalanine or tryptophan at the CDR3 end, a read error is likely. The DNA is left out, because the CDR3 cannot be placed on it with certainty; the CDR3 is given as TCRdb lists it. This rearrangement joins TRBV4-1 to TRBJ2-7; the D call in the table, TRBD1, was not verified against the DNA. The CDR3 totals 12 residues, both ends included. Germline CDR1 MGHRA, CDR2 YSYEKL. CDR3 residues: CASSQVSRGLVS.

There are a few counts of this clonotype. This chain joins TRBV7-2 and TRBJ2-7; tentative D call: TRBD1 (6 bases). Germline V lookup: CDR1 SGHTA, CDR2 FQGNSA. The CDR3 runs 14 residues. Between the trimmed V and J ends, which lost 4 bases and 7 bases, there was a span of 17 bases. The DNA of the CDR3 is TGTGCCAGCAGCTCGATAATACAGGGTAAAGAGCAGTACTTC. It is translated as CASSSIIQGKEQYF.

This clonotype was recorded many times. The V call is TRBV7-2, the J call TRBJ1-5; D ambiguous. Germline V gene sequence: CDR1 SGHTA, CDR2 FQGNSA. The V and J ends lost 5 bases and 1 base respectively, with 12 bases between them. This CDR3 is 15 amino acids long. CDR3 bases: TGTGCCAGCAGCCGAAATCATGACAGCAATCAGCCCCAGCATTTT. Translation: CASSRNHDSNQPQHF.

In the case of this clonotype: This clone may be a read error of a much larger clone one base away. This sequence joins TRBV9 and TRBJ1-1, with a tentative D call TRBD1 (6 bases). This CDR3 contains 17 residues. Germline V gene data show CDR1 as SGDLS and CDR2 as YYNGEE. Trimming shortened V by 6 bases and J by 0 bases, and 21 bases separated the two germline ends. The CDR3 protein is CASTLLGGAGVNTEAFF. In nucleotides, the CDR3 is TGTGCCAGCACCCTCTTGGGGGGCGCTGGGGTGAACACTGAAGCTTTCTTT.

The CDR3 sequence: CASSTGRGSDTQYF. CDR3 nucleotide sequence: TGTGCCAGCAGCACCGGACGGGGATCAGATACGCAGTATTTT. The chain carries TRBV7-4 and TRBJ2-3; TRBD2 is a possible D gene (5 bases). Germline V CDR1 and CDR2: SGHVT, SQSDAQ. The germline V and J ends were trimmed by 5 bases and 4 bases, with 13 bases remaining between them. CDR3 length: 14 residues.

This clonotype was observed a handful of times. The genes are TRBV4-1 and TRBJ1-5; no reliable D call. Germline CDR1 and CDR2: MGHRA and YSYEKL. CDR3 length: 15 residues. V lost 0 bases and J 6 bases, leaving 12 bases between the germline ends. The CDR3 sequence is CASSQDRGESQPQHF. CDR3 nucleotide sequence: TGCGCCAGCAGCCAAGATCGGGGTGAGAGTCAGCCCCAGCATTTT.

There are many counts of this clonotype. The chain recombines TRBV12-3 or TRBV12-4 with TRBJ1-1, with D possibly TRBD1 on 5 matching bases. Trimming stripped 2 bases from V and 11 bases from J, with 15 bases between. The length of the CDR3 is 13 residues. The CDR3, as DNA: TGTGCCAGCAGTTTACAGGGACCGTTTATGGCTTTCTTT. Amino acids: CASSLQGPFMAFF.

V gene TRBV20-1 combines with J gene TRBJ2-1, with TRBD1 matching 7 bases. The ends lost 4 bases at V and 5 bases at J; junction bases unmatched: 14. CDR3 size: 16 residues. Germline values: CDR1 DFQATT, CDR2 SNEGSKA (reference sequence). The CDR3 DNA reads TGCAGTGCTACCACCTACGACCGGACAGGCCACAATGAGCAGTTCTTC. This translates into CSATTYDRTGHNEQFF.

This chain connects TRBV20-1 to TRBJ2-7, with 9 bases matching TRBD2. V was clipped by 0 bases and J by 4 bases; unmatched bases: 10. This CDR3 contains 16 residues. Germline V gives CDR1 DFQATT, CDR2 SNEGSKA (reference sequence). Here the CDR3 DNA reads TGCAGTGCTAGAGATCAGGCGAGCGGGAGGATATACGAGCAGTACTTC. Encoded protein: CSARDQASGRIYEQYF.